Listed here are 10 T cell receptor beta chains from one sample, sequenced in a study of beta chain features in type 1 diabetes. Expressed TCRB transcripts were sequenced because the entire RNA isolate underwent reverse transcription. Profiling relied on immunoSEQ multiplex PCR, and the TCRdb table lists in-frame clones only, not all of them. The sample has around 310,000 clones, approximately 13% seen once; the top ten hold over 0.014%. Study-level results: TCRB CDR3s were moderately but significantly shorter in Type 1 diabetes patients in all four CD4+ subsets.

Antigens of these TCRs are unknown. The sample comprised naive CD4+ T cells from blood. The source of these receptors is a woman aged 18-29 years with type 1 diabetes.

The chain links TRBV14 to TRBJ2-4; 8 nucleotides line up with TRBD2. The CDR3 covers 15 residues. J lost 7 bases, V lost 3 bases, and 8 bases had no gene match. Germline CDR1 reads SGHDN; CDR2 reads FVKESK. The CDR3 loop reads CASSHPAGDKNIQYF. CDR3 nucleotides: TGTGCCAGCAGCCATCCAGCGGGAGATAAGAACATTCAGTACTTC.

The V call is TRBV7-9, the J call TRBJ1-1; 7 nucleotides align to TRBD1. Germline trimming cut 7 bases from V and 5 bases from J; bases unmatched to any gene: 7. Germline loops: CDR1 SEHNR, CDR2 FQNEAQ (reference sequence). The CDR3 has 13 residues. The CDR3: CASMIAGGTEAFF. In nucleotides, the CDR3 is TGTGCCAGCATGATTGCAGGGGGTACTGAAGCTTTCTTT.

This chain uses TRBV2 with TRBJ2-3; TRBD2 matches at 8 bases. The germline V gene encodes CDR1 SNHLY and CDR2 FYNNEI. J lost 6 bases, V lost 8 bases, and 4 bases had no gene match. This CDR3 is built from 12 residues. The CDR3 region is CASGPGGDTQYF. Written as DNA, the CDR3 is TGTGCCAGCGGTCCGGGGGGGGATACGCAGTATTTT.

The chain recombines TRBV28 with TRBJ1-3, with D perhaps matching TRBD1 (5 bases). V was pared by 7 bases and J by 2 bases, with 9 bases between. Germline values: CDR1 MDHEN, CDR2 SYDVKM. CDR3 length: 13 residues. The CDR3 nucleotides read TGTGCCAGCACAACAGGTCCTGGAAACACCATATATTTT. As protein: CASTTGPGNTIYF.

This chain joins TRBV7-7 and TRBJ2-1; TRBD2 is a possible D gene (5 bases). Per germline, CDR1 SSHAT and CDR2 FNYEAQ (reference sequence). Trimming took 0 bases from V and 5 from J, leaving 8 bases between them. The CDR3 sequence is 14 residues long. CDR3 coding DNA: TGTGCCAGCAGCTTAGCCCAGGAGGACAATGAGCAGTTCTTC. Translated: CASSLAQEDNEQFF.

The gene calls are TRBV30 and TRBJ2-3; D is uncertain. The V end lost 3 bases, the J end lost 0 bases, and 13 bases lay between the germline ends. Per the germline V gene, CDR1 is GTSNPN and CDR2 is SVGIG (reference sequence). CDR3 length equals 15 residues. CDR3 amino acids: CAWRRGSSSTDTQYF. CDR3 DNA sequence: TGTGCCTGGAGGAGAGGAAGTTCTAGCACAGATACGCAGTATTTT. The full variable domain, its missing parts supplied by reference TRBV30 and TRBJ2-3, is SQTIHQWPATLVQPVGSPLSLECTVEGTSNPNLYWYRQAAGRGLQLLFYSVGIGQISSEVPQNLSASRPQDRQFILSSKKLLLSDSGFYLCAWRRGSSSTDTQYFGPGTRLTVL.

The chain employs TRBV7-9 and TRBJ2-5; D call uncertain. CDR1 and CDR2 (germline): SEHNR, FQNEAQ (reference sequence). V was pared by 5 bases and J by 0 bases, with 7 bases between. There are 13 residues in the CDR3. CDR3 residues: CASSEDNQETQYF. DNA of the CDR3: TGTGCCAGCAGCGAAGACAACCAAGAGACCCAGTACTTC.

This clone has a handful of counts. The J gene is TRBJ2-3, the V gene TRBV7-9, with no clear D. In germline, CDR1 is SEHNR, CDR2 FQNEAQ (reference sequence). The CDR3 runs to 15 residues. Between the trimmed V and J ends, which lost 1 base and 5 bases, there was a span of 13 bases. The DNA for the CDR3 is TGTGCCAGCAGCTTAGGTAGAATCGTTGGAGATACGCAGTATTTT. This translates into CASSLGRIVGDTQYF.

This rearrangement joins TRBV2 to TRBJ2-2; possible D gene TRBD1, 5 bases. The V and J ends lost 1 base and 3 bases respectively, with 9 bases between them. The CDR3 length is 15 residues. Germline V CDR1 and CDR2: SNHLY, FYNNEI. CDR3 sequence (DNA): TGTGCCAGCAGTGAAGGGGGCGGCTACACCGGGGAGCTGTTTTTT. It is translated as CASSEGGGYTGELFF.

V usage is TRBV21-1 and J usage is TRBJ2-7; the table gives TRBD2 as D, unverified against the DNA. TRBV21-1 is a known pseudogene. This CDR3 spans 16 amino acids. This CDR3 reads CASSTCSGRTYYEQYF. Here the CDR3 DNA reads TGTGCCAGCAGCACATGTTCCGGGAGGACCTACTACGAGCAGTACTTC.